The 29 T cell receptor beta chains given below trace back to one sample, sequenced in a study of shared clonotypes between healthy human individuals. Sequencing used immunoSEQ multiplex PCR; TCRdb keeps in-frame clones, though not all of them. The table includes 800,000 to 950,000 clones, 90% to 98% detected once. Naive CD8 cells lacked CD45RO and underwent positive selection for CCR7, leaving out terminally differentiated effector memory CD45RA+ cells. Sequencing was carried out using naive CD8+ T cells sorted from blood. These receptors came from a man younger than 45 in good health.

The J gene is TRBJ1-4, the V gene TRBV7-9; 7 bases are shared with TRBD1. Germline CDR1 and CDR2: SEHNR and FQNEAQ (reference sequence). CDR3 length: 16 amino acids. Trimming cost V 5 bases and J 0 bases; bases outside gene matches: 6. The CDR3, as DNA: TGTGCCAGCAGCATCCGACAGGGCTCAACTAATGAAAAACTGTTTTTT. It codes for CASSIRQGSTNEKLFF.

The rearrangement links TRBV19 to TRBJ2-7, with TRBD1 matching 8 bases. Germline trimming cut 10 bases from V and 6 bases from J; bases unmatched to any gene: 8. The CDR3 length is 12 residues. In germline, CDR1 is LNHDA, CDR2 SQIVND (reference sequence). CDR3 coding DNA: TGTGCCACCGTTGACAGGGGAGGCGAGCAGTACTTC. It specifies CATVDRGGEQYF. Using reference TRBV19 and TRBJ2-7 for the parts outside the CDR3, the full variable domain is DGGITQSPKYLFRKEGQNVTLSCEQNLNHDAMYWYRQDPGQGLRLIYYSQIVNDFQKGDIAEGYSVSREKKESFPLTVTSAQKNPTAFYLCATVDRGGEQYFGPGTRLTVT.

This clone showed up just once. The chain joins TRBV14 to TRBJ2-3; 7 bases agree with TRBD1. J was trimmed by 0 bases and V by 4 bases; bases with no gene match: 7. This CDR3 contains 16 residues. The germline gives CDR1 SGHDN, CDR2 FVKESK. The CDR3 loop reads CASSPGTVKSTDTQYF. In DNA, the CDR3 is TGTGCCAGCAGCCCAGGGACAGTCAAGAGCACAGATACGCAGTATTTT.

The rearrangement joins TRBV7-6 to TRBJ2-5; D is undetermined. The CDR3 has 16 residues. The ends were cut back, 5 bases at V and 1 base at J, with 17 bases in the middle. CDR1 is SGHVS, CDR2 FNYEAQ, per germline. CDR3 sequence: CASSHPGMVGQETQYF. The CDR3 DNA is TGTGCCAGCAGCCACCCGGGCATGGTAGGCCAAGAGACCCAGTACTTC.

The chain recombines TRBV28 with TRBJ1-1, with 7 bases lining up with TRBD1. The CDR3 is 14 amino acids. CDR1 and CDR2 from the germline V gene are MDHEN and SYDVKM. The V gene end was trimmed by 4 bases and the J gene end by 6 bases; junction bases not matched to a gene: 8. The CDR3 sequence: CASSWDSVTPEAFF. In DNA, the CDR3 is TGTGCCAGCAGTTGGGACAGTGTGACCCCTGAAGCTTTCTTT.

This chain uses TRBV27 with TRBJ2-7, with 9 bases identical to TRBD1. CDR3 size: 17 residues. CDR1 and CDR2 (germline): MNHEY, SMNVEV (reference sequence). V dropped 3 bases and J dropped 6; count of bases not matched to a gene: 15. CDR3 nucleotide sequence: TGTGCCAGCAGTTTCCTCAATCCGGGACAGGGTTCGGGCGAGCAGTACTTC. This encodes CASSFLNPGQGSGEQYF.

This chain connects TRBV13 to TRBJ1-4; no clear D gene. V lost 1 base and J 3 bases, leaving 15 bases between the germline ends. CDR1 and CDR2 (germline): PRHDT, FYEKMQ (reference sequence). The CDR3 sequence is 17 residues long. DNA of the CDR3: TGTGCCAGCAGCTTAGTAGGCAGGTTTGGGGCTAATGAAAAACTGTTTTTT. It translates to CASSLVGRFGANEKLFF. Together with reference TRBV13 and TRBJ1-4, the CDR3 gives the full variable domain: AAGVIQSPRHLIKEKRETATLKCYPIPRHDTVYWYQQGPGQDPQFLISFYEKMQSDKGSIPDRFSAQQFSDYHSELNMSSLELGDSALYFCASSLVGRFGANEKLFFGSGTQLSVL.

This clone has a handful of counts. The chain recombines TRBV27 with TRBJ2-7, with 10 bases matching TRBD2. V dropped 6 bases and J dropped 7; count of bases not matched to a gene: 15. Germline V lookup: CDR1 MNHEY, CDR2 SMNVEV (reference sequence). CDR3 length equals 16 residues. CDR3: CASRRTGLAAILEQYF. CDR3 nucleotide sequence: TGTGCCAGCAGGCGTACCGGACTAGCGGCCATACTAGAGCAGTACTTC.

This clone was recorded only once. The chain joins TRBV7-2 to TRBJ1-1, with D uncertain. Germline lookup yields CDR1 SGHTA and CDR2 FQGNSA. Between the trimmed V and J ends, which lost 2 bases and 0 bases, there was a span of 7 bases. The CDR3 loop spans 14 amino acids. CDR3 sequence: CASSLRRMNTEAFF. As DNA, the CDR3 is TGTGCCAGCAGCTTAAGACGGATGAACACTGAAGCTTTCTTT.

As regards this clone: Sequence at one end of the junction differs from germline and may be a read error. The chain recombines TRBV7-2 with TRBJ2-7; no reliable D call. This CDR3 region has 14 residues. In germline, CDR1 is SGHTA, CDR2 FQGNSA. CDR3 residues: CASSLGGISDEQYF. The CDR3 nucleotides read TGTGCCAGCAGCTTAGGTGGGATCTCCGACGAGCAGTACTTC.

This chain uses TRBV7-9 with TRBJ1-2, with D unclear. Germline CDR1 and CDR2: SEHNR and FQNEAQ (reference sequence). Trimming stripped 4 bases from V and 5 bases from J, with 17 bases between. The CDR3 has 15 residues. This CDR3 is CASSSPVGFIYGYTF. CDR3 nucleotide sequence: TGTGCCAGCAGCTCCCCAGTCGGTTTTATTTATGGCTACACCTTC.

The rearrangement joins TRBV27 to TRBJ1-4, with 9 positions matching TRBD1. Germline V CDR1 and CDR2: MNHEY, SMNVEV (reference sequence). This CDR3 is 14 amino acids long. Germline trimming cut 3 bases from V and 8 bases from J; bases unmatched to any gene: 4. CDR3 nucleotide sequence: TGTGCCAGCAGTTTGGGACAGGGTCAAGAAAAACTGTTTTTT. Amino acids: CASSLGQGQEKLFF.

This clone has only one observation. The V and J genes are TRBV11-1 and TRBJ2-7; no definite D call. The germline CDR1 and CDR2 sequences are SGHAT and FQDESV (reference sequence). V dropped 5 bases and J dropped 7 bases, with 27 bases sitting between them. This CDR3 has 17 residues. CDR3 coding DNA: TGTGCCAGCAGCCCGCCCGGACCGGGTCTAAAATCAAGAGAGCAGTACTTC. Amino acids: CASSPPGPGLKSREQYF.

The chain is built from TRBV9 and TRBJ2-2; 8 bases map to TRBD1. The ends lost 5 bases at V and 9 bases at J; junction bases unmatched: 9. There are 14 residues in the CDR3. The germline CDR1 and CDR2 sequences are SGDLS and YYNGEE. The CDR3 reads CASRPTGGHRELFF. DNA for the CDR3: TGTGCCAGCAGACCTACAGGGGGGCACCGGGAGCTGTTTTTT.

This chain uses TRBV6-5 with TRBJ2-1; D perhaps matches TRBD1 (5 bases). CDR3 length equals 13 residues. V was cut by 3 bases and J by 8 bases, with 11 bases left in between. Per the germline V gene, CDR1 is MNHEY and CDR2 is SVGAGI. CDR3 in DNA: TGTGCCAGCAGTTATAGGGGCGGCGATGAGCAGTTCTTC. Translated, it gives CASSYRGGDEQFF.

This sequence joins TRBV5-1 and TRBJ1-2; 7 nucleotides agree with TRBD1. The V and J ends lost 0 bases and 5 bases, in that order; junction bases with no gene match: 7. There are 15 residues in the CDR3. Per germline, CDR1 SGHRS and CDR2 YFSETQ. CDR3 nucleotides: TGCGCCAGCAGCTTGGAGGGGACAGCCGGTTATGGCTACACCTTC. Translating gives CASSLEGTAGYGYTF.

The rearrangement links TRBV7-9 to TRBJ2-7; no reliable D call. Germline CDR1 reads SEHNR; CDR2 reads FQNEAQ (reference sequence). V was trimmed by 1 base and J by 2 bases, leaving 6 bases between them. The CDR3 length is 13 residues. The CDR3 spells CASSLDPAYEQYF. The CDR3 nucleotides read TGTGCCAGCAGCTTAGACCCCGCCTACGAGCAGTACTTC.

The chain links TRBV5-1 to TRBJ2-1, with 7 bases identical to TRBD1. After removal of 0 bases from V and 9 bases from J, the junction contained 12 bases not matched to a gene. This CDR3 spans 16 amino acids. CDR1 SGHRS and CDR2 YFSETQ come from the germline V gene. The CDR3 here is CASSLAEGAAGSEQFF. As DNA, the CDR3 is TGCGCCAGCAGCTTGGCCGAGGGGGCCGCTGGCAGTGAGCAGTTCTTC.

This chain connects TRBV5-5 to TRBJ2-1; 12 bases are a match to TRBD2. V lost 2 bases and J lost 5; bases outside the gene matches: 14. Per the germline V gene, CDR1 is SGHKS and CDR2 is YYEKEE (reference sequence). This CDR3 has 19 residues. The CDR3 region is CASSFNTGRLAGGHNEQFF. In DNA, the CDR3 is TGTGCCAGCAGCTTCAATACAGGCCGGCTAGCGGGAGGGCACAATGAGCAGTTCTTC.

CDR3 amino acids: CASSADPGNEQFF. Written as DNA, the CDR3 is TGTGCCAGCAGCGCAGACCCAGGGAATGAGCAGTTCTTC. The V and J genes are TRBV9 and TRBJ2-1; maybe TRBD1 (5 bases). The CDR3 loop spans 13 amino acids. Germline V gene sequence: CDR1 SGDLS, CDR2 YYNGEE. The V and J ends lost 3 bases and 7 bases respectively, with 11 bases between them.

CDR3 DNA sequence: TGTGCCAGCAGCTCACTAAGGCAGGTAGAACGGCCCCAGCATTTT. This translates into CASSSLRQVERPQHF. The chain recombines TRBV7-2 with TRBJ1-5; D is undetermined. The ends were cut back, 4 bases at V and 9 bases at J, with 19 bases in the middle. The CDR3 is 15 amino acids. The V gene's germline CDR1 is SGHTA and CDR2 FQGNSA.

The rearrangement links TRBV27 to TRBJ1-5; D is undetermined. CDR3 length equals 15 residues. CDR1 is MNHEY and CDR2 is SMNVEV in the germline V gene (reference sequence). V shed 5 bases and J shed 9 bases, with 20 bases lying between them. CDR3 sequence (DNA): TGTGCCAGCAGTCCCTCGAACGCCGGCGGCGGGCCCCAGCATTTT. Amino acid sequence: CASSPSNAGGGPQHF.

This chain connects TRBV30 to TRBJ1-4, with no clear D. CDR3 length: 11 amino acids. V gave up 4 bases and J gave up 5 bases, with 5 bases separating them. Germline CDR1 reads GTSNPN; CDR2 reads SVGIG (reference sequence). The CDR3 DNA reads TGTGCCTGGAAAGAGAATGAAAAACTGTTTTTT. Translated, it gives CAWKENEKLFF.

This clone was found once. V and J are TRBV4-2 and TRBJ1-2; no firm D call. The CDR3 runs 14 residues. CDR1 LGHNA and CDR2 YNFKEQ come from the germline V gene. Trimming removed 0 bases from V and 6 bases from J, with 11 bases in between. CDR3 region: CASSQDGLSNGYTF. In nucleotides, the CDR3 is TGTGCCAGCAGCCAAGACGGTTTGTCTAATGGCTACACCTTC.

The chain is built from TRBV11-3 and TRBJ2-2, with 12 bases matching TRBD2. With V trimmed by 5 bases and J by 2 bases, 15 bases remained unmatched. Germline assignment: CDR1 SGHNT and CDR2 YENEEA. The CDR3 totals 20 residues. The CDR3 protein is CASSPMTSGSFTANTGELFF. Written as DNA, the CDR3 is TGTGCCAGCAGCCCCATGACTAGCGGGAGTTTTACTGCCAACACCGGGGAGCTGTTTTTT.

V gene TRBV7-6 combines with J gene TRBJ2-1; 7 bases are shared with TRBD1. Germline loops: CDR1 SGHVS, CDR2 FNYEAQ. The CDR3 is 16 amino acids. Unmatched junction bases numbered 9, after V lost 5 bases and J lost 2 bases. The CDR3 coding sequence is TGTGCCAGCAGCCCACAGGGGCCCCACACCTACAATGAGCAGTTCTTC. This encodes CASSPQGPHTYNEQFF.

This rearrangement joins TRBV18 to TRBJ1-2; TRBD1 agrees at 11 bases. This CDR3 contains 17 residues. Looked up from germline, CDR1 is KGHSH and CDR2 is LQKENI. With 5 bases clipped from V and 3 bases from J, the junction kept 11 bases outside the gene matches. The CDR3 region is CASSGLIRDRGDYGYTF. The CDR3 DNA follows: TGTGCCAGCTCAGGCTTGATCCGGGACAGGGGGGACTATGGCTACACCTTC.

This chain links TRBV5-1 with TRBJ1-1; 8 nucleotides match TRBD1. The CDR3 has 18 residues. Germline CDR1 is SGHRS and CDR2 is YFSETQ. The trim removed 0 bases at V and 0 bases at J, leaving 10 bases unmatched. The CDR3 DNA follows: TGCGCCAGCAGCTTGGAAACAGGGGGGTATCGGCTGAACACTGAAGCTTTCTTT. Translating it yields CASSLETGGYRLNTEAFF.

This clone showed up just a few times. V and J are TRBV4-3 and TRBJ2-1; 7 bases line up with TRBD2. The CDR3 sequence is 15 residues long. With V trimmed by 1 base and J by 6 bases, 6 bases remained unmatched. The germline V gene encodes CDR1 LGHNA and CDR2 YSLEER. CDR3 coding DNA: TGCGCCAGCAGCCAAGGGGCGGGAGCCCGCAATGAGCAGTTCTTC. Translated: CASSQGAGARNEQFF.